The 19 T cell receptor beta chains reported below all come from one sample, sequenced in a study of CD4 T cell repertoires in COVID-19. Here immunoSEQ multiplex PCR was the method, and the copy in TCRdb shows in-frame clones only, minus some. The repertoire holds about 75,000 clones, 83% seen once, with approximately 0.55% in the top ten. The sample in question was CD4+ T cells from peripheral blood, obtained after recovery from COVID-19. These receptors all come from a human donor who had COVID-19.

The V call is TRBV6-5, the J call TRBJ2-7; a possible D gene is TRBD2 (6 bases). Trimming shortened V by 7 bases and J by 3 bases, and 19 bases separated the two germline ends. The germline CDR1 and CDR2 sequences are MNHEY and SVGAGI. The CDR3 spans 15 residues. The CDR3 nucleotides read TGTGCCAGCACCCTCACAAGCTCGGGGGTCTACGAGCAGTACTTC. Its protein is CASTLTSSGVYEQYF.

This clone was counted a single time. The chain's CDR3 is CASTSRESVSGYTF. CDR3 in DNA: TGTGCCAGTACCTCCAGGGAAAGTGTAAGTGGCTACACCTTC. The genes are TRBV19 and TRBJ1-2; perhaps TRBD1 as D (5 bases). V was trimmed by 7 bases and J by 7 bases, leaving 19 bases between them. The CDR3 is made up of 14 amino acids. The germline V gene has CDR1 LNHDA and CDR2 SQIVND (reference sequence).

Notes on this clone: At one end the junction does not follow the germline gene, possibly because of a read error. Other nucleotide sequences from this sample produce the same CDR3. The chain joins TRBV3-1 (or the pseudogene TRBV3-2) to TRBJ2-2; no firm D call. Germline V gives CDR1 LGHDT, CDR2 YNNKEL (reference sequence). CDR3 length: 15 amino acids. CDR3 sequence reads: CASSQDRLLTGELFF. The CDR3 coding sequence is TGTGCCAGCAGCCAAGATAGGCTGCTTACCGGAGAGCTGTTTTTT.

This rearrangement joins TRBV6-2 or TRBV6-3 to TRBJ2-7; 7 bases match TRBD1. The CDR3 totals 15 residues. V was clipped by 4 bases and J by 7 bases; unmatched bases: 13. CDR1 MNHEY and CDR2 SVGEGT come from the germline V gene. The CDR3 region has the DNA TGTGCCAGCAGTTTCCGAGGGGGCCAATCGTGGGAGCAGTACTTC. Its protein product is CASSFRGGQSWEQYF.

V is TRBV6-5 and J is TRBJ1-1; tentative D call: TRBD1 (5 bases). CDR3 length: 15 amino acids. Trimming pared 5 bases from V and 4 bases from J, leaving 17 bases between. Per germline, CDR1 MNHEY and CDR2 SVGAGI. The CDR3 loop is CASSPWTGGGTEAFF. The CDR3 DNA is TGTGCCAGCAGTCCTTGGACCGGGGGGGGCACTGAAGCTTTCTTT.

This clone has at least ten counts. The rearrangement links TRBV7-2 to TRBJ2-6; the D gene is possibly TRBD2 (5 bases). Trimming cost V 1 base and J 1 base, with 8 bases left between them. This CDR3 is 16 amino acids long. From germline, CDR1 is SGHTA and CDR2 FQGNSA. CDR3 coding DNA: TGTGCCAGCAGCTTAGGCAGGACTTCTGGGGCCAACGTCCTGACTTTC. Its translation is CASSLGRTSGANVLTF.

The V and J genes are TRBV11-3 and TRBJ2-1; 8 nucleotides line up with TRBD2. This CDR3 spans 18 amino acids. Trimming cost V 1 base and J 5 bases; bases outside gene matches: 13. The germline V gene encodes CDR1 SGHNT and CDR2 YENEEA. DNA for the CDR3: TGTGCCAGCAGCTTAGCCCCTATCGGGAGGGCCAAGAACAATGAGCAGTTCTTC. Amino acids: CASSLAPIGRAKNNEQFF. Together with reference TRBV11-3 and TRBJ2-1, the CDR3 gives the full variable domain: EAGVVQSPRYKIIEKKQPVAFWCNPISGHNTLYWYLQNLGQGPELLIRYENEEAVDDSQLPKDRFSAERLKGVDSTLKIQPAELGDSAVYLCASSLAPIGRAKNNEQFFGPGTRLTVL.

This clone is a singleton in its sample. This sequence joins TRBV7-9 and TRBJ2-1, with D possibly being TRBD2 (6 bases). Germline V gene lookup returns CDR1 SEHNR and CDR2 FQNEAQ (reference sequence). V lost 5 bases and J 7 bases, leaving 9 bases between the germline ends. The CDR3 has 12 residues. The CDR3 sequence: CASSGRGNEQFF. In DNA form, the CDR3 reads TGTGCCAGCAGCGGCCGGGGGAATGAGCAGTTCTTC.

This chain links TRBV19 with TRBJ2-5; unclear D gene. Trimming removed 5 bases from V and 4 bases from J, with 17 bases in between. The CDR3 contains 15 residues. CDR1 LNHDA and CDR2 SQIVND come from the germline V gene (reference sequence). CDR3 in DNA: TGTGCCAGTAGTGCCTTATCCGGGCTTAGAGAGACCCAGTACTTC. Encoded protein: CASSALSGLRETQYF.

V and J are TRBV11-2 and TRBJ1-6; TRBD1 matches at 12 bases. The CDR3 length is 18 residues. The germline CDR1 and CDR2 sequences are SGHAT and FQNNGV. Germline trimming cut 1 base from V and 10 bases from J; bases unmatched to any gene: 11. The CDR3 region has the DNA TGTGCCAGCAGCTTAGGCTTGGGGACAGGGGGCGTCGGGTCACCCCTCCACTTT. Amino acids: CASSLGLGTGGVGSPLHF.

This chain joins TRBV7-9 and TRBJ1-5; no definite D call. Germline V gene lookup returns CDR1 SEHNR and CDR2 FQNEAQ (reference sequence). Trimming took 3 bases from V and 0 from J, leaving 3 bases between them. This CDR3 comprises 13 residues. The CDR3 loop is CASSFDSNQPQHF. The CDR3 DNA is TGTGCCAGCAGCTTCGATAGCAATCAGCCCCAGCATTTT.

The chain is built from TRBV5-1 and TRBJ2-7; 9 nucleotides agree with TRBD2. The CDR3 length is 14 residues. Germline trimming cut 0 bases from V and 3 bases from J; bases unmatched to any gene: 1. From germline, CDR1 is SGHRS and CDR2 YFSETQ. In DNA, the CDR3 is TGCGCCAGCAGCTTGGGTAGCGGGAGCTACGAGCAGTACTTC. Translated, it gives CASSLGSGSYEQYF.

The sample holds one count of this clone. This sequence joins TRBV19 and TRBJ2-2, with TRBD2 matching 9 bases. Losses at the gene ends were 4 bases for V and 6 bases for J; bases not matched to a gene: 9. The CDR3 length is 16 residues. Per germline, CDR1 LNHDA and CDR2 SQIVND (reference sequence). The CDR3 sequence is CASSRLGSGGPGELFF. As DNA, the CDR3 is TGTGCCAGTAGTAGACTTGGAAGCGGGGGGCCCGGGGAGCTGTTTTTT.

The rearrangement uses TRBV19 and TRBJ2-5; weak D call: TRBD1 (5 bases). V was clipped by 2 bases and J by 4 bases, with 14 bases between them. Germline V CDR1 and CDR2: LNHDA, SQIVND (reference sequence). The CDR3 consists of 15 residues. The CDR3 loop reads CASSIQGGVRETQYF. CDR3 bases: TGTGCCAGTAGTATACAGGGTGGGGTCCGAGAGACCCAGTACTTC.

V is TRBV3-1 (or the pseudogene TRBV3-2) and J is TRBJ2-7; D may correspond to TRBD1 or TRBD2 (5 bases each). Trimming stripped 7 bases from V and 3 bases from J, with 19 bases between. The CDR3 covers 15 residues. Germline CDR1 reads LGHDT; CDR2 reads YNNKEL (reference sequence). CDR3 in amino acids: CASTFGDGLLYEQYF. The CDR3 coding sequence is TGTGCCAGCACCTTCGGGGACGGACTCCTCTACGAGCAGTACTTC.

V and J are TRBV5-1 and TRBJ1-1, with D perhaps TRBD1 (5 bases). Germline V gene sequence: CDR1 SGHRS, CDR2 YFSETQ. V lost 1 base, J lost 1 base, and 11 bases lay in between. The CDR3 is 15 residues long. The CDR3 sequence is CASSLMGPQNTEAFF. The CDR3, as DNA: TGCGCCAGCAGCTTGATGGGACCTCAGAACACTGAAGCTTTCTTT.

The table lists this clone with a count of one. The CDR3 loop reads CAWSLRQDTDTQYF. The DNA for the CDR3 is TGTGCCTGGAGTTTACGACAGGACACAGATACGCAGTATTTT. The chain recombines TRBV30 with TRBJ2-3; the D gene is possibly TRBD1 (6 bases). With 2 bases removed from V and 2 bases from J, the gap between germline ends came to 11 bases. The CDR3 is 14 residues long. CDR1 is GTSNPN and CDR2 is SVGIG in the germline V gene (reference sequence). Full variable domain (outside the CDR3, taken from reference TRBV30 and TRBJ2-3): SQTIHQWPATLVQPVGSPLSLECTVEGTSNPNLYWYRQAAGRGLQLLFYSVGIGQISSEVPQNLSASRPQDRQFILSSKKLLLSDSGFYLCAWSLRQDTDTQYFGPGTRLTVL.

V usage is TRBV7-3 and J usage is TRBJ2-3, with TRBD2 matching 9 bases. The germline gives CDR1 SGHTA, CDR2 FQGTGA. J gave up 5 bases and V 2 bases, and 5 bases lay outside the gene matches. This CDR3 is built from 15 residues. This CDR3 reads CASSLGSSGVDTQYF. CDR3 bases: TGTGCCAGCAGCTTAGGTTCTAGCGGGGTAGATACGCAGTATTTT.

This chain links TRBV28 with TRBJ1-1; TRBD1 matches at 8 bases. Germline V gene data show CDR1 as MDHEN and CDR2 as SYDVKM. The CDR3 is made up of 12 amino acids. This CDR3 is CVSRTGKTEAFF. DNA of the CDR3: TGTGTCTCTCGGACAGGGAAAACTGAAGCTTTCTTT.